One sample yielded the 24 T cell receptor beta chains listed below, sequenced in a study of CD8 T cells in Susac syndrome. The RNA input was roughly 0.5 to 1 ug, and it was reverse transcribed with random hexamers. Each CDR3 protein is one row after TCRdb ran MiXCR on the immunoSEQ multiplex PCR reads. The sample holds fewer than 150,000 distinct CDR3 sequences, more than 90% seen once. Specimen: CD4+ T cells from PBMCs. These receptors all come from a human donor in good health.

The rearrangement joins TRBV5-1 to TRBJ1-5; 7 bases match TRBD1. From germline, CDR1 is SGHRS and CDR2 YFSETQ. The CDR3 runs to 15 residues. The V and J ends lost 7 bases and 0 bases, in that order; junction bases with no gene match: 7. CDR3 sequence: CASRQGEYSNQPQHF. CDR3 nucleotides: TGCGCCAGCCGACAGGGTGAATATAGCAATCAGCCCCAGCATTTT.

The chain links TRBV30 to TRBJ1-1; D is undetermined. CDR1 GTSNPN and CDR2 SVGIG come from the germline V gene (reference sequence). Trimming shortened V by 1 base and J by 7 bases, and 16 bases separated the two germline ends. This CDR3 is 14 amino acids long. The CDR3 reads CAWSARSRGSEAFF. In nucleotides, the CDR3 is TGTGCCTGGAGTGCCAGATCCCGAGGGAGTGAAGCTTTCTTT.

This rearrangement joins TRBV5-1 to TRBJ1-1; possible D gene TRBD1, 6 bases. Germline CDR1 is SGHRS and CDR2 is YFSETQ. The CDR3 runs 15 residues. V was cut by 4 bases and J by 1 base, with 14 bases left in between. CDR3 region: CASSSTGTQNTEAFF. Written as DNA, the CDR3 is TGCGCCAGCAGCAGTACCGGGACACAGAACACTGAAGCTTTCTTT.

This clonotype came up once. The J gene is TRBJ2-7, the V gene TRBV6-2 or TRBV6-3, with 11 bases fitting TRBD1. The CDR3 is 14 amino acids. In germline, CDR1 is MNHEY, CDR2 SVGEGT. After removal of 6 bases from V and 6 bases from J, the junction contained 7 bases not matched to a gene. The CDR3, as DNA: TGTGCCAGCAGACAAGGGACAGGGGGAGTCGAGCAGTACTTC. This encodes CASRQGTGGVEQYF.

Written as DNA, the CDR3 is TGCAGTGCTAGAGATGAAGCGCCGACTGAAGCTTTCTTT. Its translation: CSARDEAPTEAFF. The chain joins TRBV20-1 to TRBJ1-1, with D uncertain. The CDR3 loop spans 13 amino acids. Germline lookup yields CDR1 DFQATT and CDR2 SNEGSKA (reference sequence). Trimming removed 0 bases from V and 5 bases from J, with 10 bases in between.

The chain uses TRBV5-1 and TRBJ2-5; D is unresolved. V lost 0 bases and J 0 bases, leaving 6 bases between the germline ends. Germline-derived CDR1 and CDR2 are SGHRS and YFSETQ. The CDR3 length is 14 residues. The CDR3 sequence: CASSLALNQETQYF. Written as DNA, the CDR3 is TGCGCCAGCAGCTTGGCGCTGAACCAAGAGACCCAGTACTTC.

This clonotype was seen once. The chain joins TRBV12-3 or TRBV12-4 to TRBJ2-7; possible D gene TRBD2, 6 bases. V was cut by 3 bases and J by 3 bases, with 12 bases left in between. The CDR3 sequence is 14 residues long. The chain's CDR3 is CASSFGGVFYEQYF. The CDR3 coding sequence is TGTGCCAGCAGTTTTGGAGGGGTTTTCTACGAGCAGTACTTC.

The V gene is TRBV4-1, the J gene TRBJ2-1, with 7 bases fitting TRBD2. This CDR3 is built from 17 residues. J was trimmed by 3 bases and V by 0 bases; bases with no gene match: 8. The germline V gene encodes CDR1 MGHRA and CDR2 YSYEKL. The CDR3 region is CASSQERGGSGYNEQFF. CDR3 DNA: TGCGCCAGCAGCCAAGAAAGAGGCGGGAGCGGCTACAATGAGCAGTTCTTC.

V is TRBV24-1 and J is TRBJ2-7, with D maybe TRBD1 (5 bases). Germline CDR1 is KGHDR and CDR2 is SFDVKD. V lost 7 bases and J 4 bases, leaving 16 bases between the germline ends. The CDR3 has 14 residues. The CDR3 DNA reads as TGTGCCACCAGCGACAGAGGCGCCATTTACGAGCAGTACTTC. It codes for CATSDRGAIYEQYF.

V gene TRBV5-1 combines with J gene TRBJ2-7; unclear D gene. V lost 4 bases and J 5 bases, leaving 16 bases between the germline ends. Germline CDR1 is SGHRS and CDR2 is YFSETQ. CDR3 length equals 14 residues. CDR3 sequence: CASSLRRWWDEQYF. CDR3 bases: TGCGCCAGCAGCCTCCGAAGGTGGTGGGACGAGCAGTACTTC.

This chain uses TRBV28 with TRBJ2-1, with D uncertain. The CDR3 length is 16 residues. Per germline, CDR1 MDHEN and CDR2 SYDVKM. V was trimmed by 8 bases and J by 0 bases, leaving 17 bases between them. CDR3 region: CASPKNRVGSYNEQFF. The CDR3 DNA follows: TGTGCCAGCCCAAAAAATAGGGTAGGCTCCTACAATGAGCAGTTCTTC.

The gene calls are TRBV18 and TRBJ1-1; 8 nucleotides match TRBD1. Trimming removed 1 base from V and 4 bases from J; junction bases left unmatched: 8. CDR3 length equals 16 residues. Germline V gene lookup returns CDR1 KGHSH and CDR2 LQKENI. The CDR3: CASSPRTGLVSTEAFF. The CDR3 nucleotides read TGTGCCAGCTCACCACGGACAGGGTTAGTAAGCACTGAAGCTTTCTTT.

The rearrangement joins TRBV5-1 to TRBJ2-7; D perhaps matches TRBD2 (6 bases). CDR1 SGHRS and CDR2 YFSETQ come from the germline V gene. V lost 0 bases, J lost 4 bases, and 14 bases lay in between. The CDR3 sequence is 15 residues long. DNA of the CDR3: TGCGCCAGCAGCTTGGCCCCAGGGAGGACATACGAGCAGTACTTC. This encodes CASSLAPGRTYEQYF.

A single count supports this clonotype. The chain combines TRBV28 with TRBJ2-3; 10 bases agree with TRBD2. This CDR3 has 15 amino acids. The V gene's germline CDR1 is MDHEN and CDR2 SYDVKM. J was trimmed by 4 bases and V by 4 bases; bases with no gene match: 5. The CDR3 nucleotides are TGTGCCAGCAGTTCCTCAAGCGGGAGGGCAGATACGCAGTATTTT. Its protein is CASSSSSGRADTQYF.

Of note for this clonotype: The CDR3 carries no conserved terminal phenylalanine or tryptophan, so it likely arises from a read error. The DNA is left out, because the CDR3 cannot be placed on it with certainty; the CDR3 is given as TCRdb lists it. The rearrangement joins TRBV23-1 to TRBJ2-4; TRBD1, the table's D call, was not compared with the DNA. TRBV23-1 is noted as an ORF with a role that remains uncertain. With termini counted, the CDR3 has 11 amino acids. CDR3 in amino acids: CASSQETRGEI.

This chain connects TRBV30 to TRBJ2-5, with D tentatively TRBD1 (6 bases). The germline gives CDR1 GTSNPN, CDR2 SVGIG (reference sequence). CDR3 size: 12 residues. Trimming removed 1 base from V and 4 bases from J, with 7 bases in between. The CDR3 region is CAWSARGETQYF. The CDR3 DNA is TGTGCCTGGAGTGCCAGGGGAGAGACCCAGTACTTC.

The chain carries TRBV5-1 and TRBJ2-1; D is unclear. CDR1 and CDR2 from the germline V gene are SGHRS and YFSETQ. This CDR3 region has 15 residues. V lost 2 bases and J 0 bases, leaving 9 bases between the germline ends. The CDR3 loop is CASSFTESSYNEQFF. The CDR3 coding sequence is TGCGCCAGCAGCTTCACAGAGAGCTCCTACAATGAGCAGTTCTTC.

The chain employs TRBV7-2 and TRBJ2-5, with D perhaps matching TRBD1 or TRBD2 (7 bases each). V was shortened by 5 bases and J by 5 bases, with 12 bases between the two germline ends. The CDR3 covers 13 residues. Germline CDR1 is SGHTA and CDR2 is FQGNSA. In DNA, the CDR3 is TGTGCCAGCAGCGGGACAGCGGGGGAGACCCAGTACTTC. This translates into CASSGTAGETQYF.

The chain is built from TRBV18 and TRBJ2-4; D is unresolved. The CDR3 runs to 16 residues. The V and J ends lost 9 bases and 0 bases respectively, with 18 bases between them. CDR1 is KGHSH, CDR2 LQKENI, per germline. CDR3 coding DNA: TGTGCCAGTTCCTCACCCGGACGGCTAGCCAAAAACATTCAGTACTTC. This gives the protein CASSSPGRLAKNIQYF.

V is TRBV18 and J is TRBJ2-3; D is ambiguous. This CDR3 has 15 amino acids. The V gene's germline CDR1 is KGHSH and CDR2 LQKENI. The V end was cut by 2 bases, the J end by 1 base, with 10 bases between. The chain's CDR3 is CASSPITPRTDTQYF. The CDR3 DNA reads as TGTGCCAGCTCACCAATCACACCTCGCACAGATACGCAGTATTTT.

V and J are TRBV4-1 and TRBJ2-5; 9 bases agree with TRBD1. This CDR3 has 16 residues. Unmatched junction bases numbered 5, after V lost 0 bases and J lost 3 bases. Germline CDR1 reads MGHRA; CDR2 reads YSYEKL. Here the CDR3 DNA reads TGCGCCAGCAGCCAAGAGCCGGGACAGGGTAAAGAGACCCAGTACTTC. Encoded protein: CASSQEPGQGKETQYF.

The chain employs TRBV27 and TRBJ2-2; tentatively, D is TRBD1 (6 bases). Germline CDR1 is MNHEY and CDR2 is SMNVEV (reference sequence). This CDR3 comprises 15 residues. The germline V and J ends were trimmed by 4 bases and 4 bases, with 13 bases remaining between them. CDR3 nucleotide sequence: TGTGCCAGCAGTTCCCGGGACACCGCCACCGGGGAGCTGTTTTTT. This translates into CASSSRDTATGELFF.

This chain connects TRBV18 to TRBJ2-1, with TRBD1 matching over 8 bases. Trimming removed 2 bases from V and 5 bases from J; junction bases left unmatched: 11. The germline CDR1 and CDR2 sequences are KGHSH and LQKENI. The CDR3 sequence is 17 residues long. For the CDR3, the DNA is TGTGCCAGCTCACCATTCCTAGGACAGGGTGGCAACAATGAGCAGTTCTTC. Protein sequence: CASSPFLGQGGNNEQFF.

This clonotype came up once. J is TRBJ2-3 and V is TRBV15; D is unresolved. CDR1 is LNHNV, CDR2 YYDKDF, per germline (reference sequence). The germline V and J ends were trimmed by 2 bases and 0 bases, with 3 bases remaining between them. The length of the CDR3 is 13 residues. CDR3 in amino acids: CATSRTSTDTQYF. DNA of the CDR3: TGTGCCACCAGCAGAACTAGCACAGATACGCAGTATTTT.